The 20 T cell receptor beta chains presented below share a single source sample, sequenced in a study of shared clonotypes between healthy human individuals. Sequenced by immunoSEQ multiplex PCR; TCRdb stores in-frame clones only, minus some. The repertoire holds about 2.3 million clones, with 93% as singletons. The sample was naive CD4+ T cells from PBMCs. Specified subset: CD45RA+ positively selected. Receptors were obtained from a man younger than 35 in good health. Some clones in this sample may be carry-over from other donors' samples.

V is TRBV25-1 and J is TRBJ2-3, with D hard to call. Germline CDR1 and CDR2: MGHDK and SYGVNS. Trimming removed 1 base from V and 3 bases from J, with 8 bases in between. The CDR3 extends over 14 amino acids. The CDR3 is CASSELGPTDTQYF. DNA of the CDR3: TGTGCCAGCAGTGAATTAGGGCCGACAGATACGCAGTATTTT. Together with reference TRBV25-1 and TRBJ2-3, the CDR3 gives the full variable domain: EADIYQTPRYLVIGTGKKITLECSQTMGHDKMYWYQQDPGMELHLIHYSYGVNSTEKGDLSSESTVSRIRTEHFPLTLESARPSHTSQYLCASSELGPTDTQYFGPGTRLTVL.

The rearrangement uses TRBV28 and TRBJ1-1, with TRBD1 identical over 8 bases. CDR1 is MDHEN and CDR2 is SYDVKM in the germline V gene. The length of the CDR3 is 14 residues. Trimming cost V 6 bases and J 5 bases; bases outside gene matches: 8. This CDR3 reads CASSLGQEGTEAFF. CDR3 bases: TGTGCCAGCAGCCTGGGACAGGAGGGGACTGAAGCTTTCTTT.

This chain links TRBV28 with TRBJ1-2; D gene ambiguous. V shed 3 bases and J shed 7 bases, with 9 bases lying between them. This CDR3 has 12 amino acids. The V gene's germline CDR1 is MDHEN and CDR2 SYDVKM. In DNA form, the CDR3 reads TGTGCCAGCAGTTTCGGGCAACTTGGCTACACCTTC. Its protein is CASSFGQLGYTF.

The V call is TRBV25-1, the J call TRBJ2-5; TRBD1 is a possible D gene (6 bases). Germline-derived CDR1 and CDR2 are MGHDK and SYGVNS. Trimming took off 2 bases at V and 5 bases at J, with 9 bases between the two ends. This CDR3 is built from 13 residues. CDR3: CASSEQGRETQYF. DNA for the CDR3: TGTGCCAGCAGTGAACAGGGGCGGGAGACCCAGTACTTC.

This clone was picked up one time. An end of the junction does not agree with germline; a read error may underlie this. The gene calls are TRBV7-2 and TRBJ2-5; D is perhaps TRBD1 or TRBD2 (6 bases each). This CDR3 is built from 16 residues. Germline V lookup: CDR1 SGHTA, CDR2 FQGNSA. The CDR3 region has the DNA TGTGCCAACAGCTTAGCCCCGAGGGGGGCAAGGGGACCCCAGTACTTC. Translation: CANSLAPRGARGPQYF.

The V and J genes are TRBV28 and TRBJ2-5; 9 bases agree with TRBD1. The CDR3 totals 15 residues. Germline V gene data show CDR1 as MDHEN and CDR2 as SYDVKM. V shed 6 bases, J shed 4 bases, and the junction held 9 bases outside the gene matches. CDR3 DNA sequence: TGTGCCAGCAGACCACACAGGGGGCCCGGAGAGACCCAGTACTTC. This sequence encodes CASRPHRGPGETQYF.

The chain is built from TRBV29-1 and TRBJ2-7; a weak D match, TRBD2 (6 bases). The V end lost 4 bases, the J end lost 7 bases, and 8 bases lay between the germline ends. The germline CDR1 and CDR2 sequences are SQVTM and ANQGSEA. The CDR3 is made up of 10 amino acids. CDR3 residues: CSVAEGEQYF. CDR3 DNA: TGCAGCGTTGCGGAGGGTGAGCAGTACTTC.

Points on this clone: Different DNA sequences within this sample yield the same CDR3. This sequence joins TRBV5-1 and TRBJ2-7, with D possibly being TRBD1 or TRBD2 (5 bases each). CDR3 size: 14 residues. Looked up from germline, CDR1 is SGHRS and CDR2 is YFSETQ. Trimming pared 4 bases from V and 1 base from J, leaving 12 bases between. CDR3: CASSPGTESYEQYF. The CDR3 bases are TGCGCCAGCAGCCCCGGGACCGAGTCCTACGAGCAGTACTTC.

The chain uses TRBV18 and TRBJ2-3; D not certain. V was clipped by 2 bases and J by 2 bases, with 5 bases between them. Germline V lookup: CDR1 KGHSH, CDR2 LQKENI. The CDR3 runs to 13 residues. CDR3 DNA sequence: TGTGCCAGCTCACCAGGATACACAGATACGCAGTATTTT. The encoded protein is CASSPGYTDTQYF. The variable domain in full, with the rest retrieved from reference TRBV18 and TRBJ2-3, is NAGVMQNPRHLVRRRGQEARLRCSPMKGHSHVYWYRQLPEEGLKFMVYLQKENIIDESGMPKERFSAEFPKEGPSILRIQQVVRGDSAAYFCASSPGYTDTQYFGPGTRLTVL.

In its sample, this clone was seen once. The chain employs TRBV27 and TRBJ1-1; 7 bases are shared with TRBD1. The germline gives CDR1 MNHEY, CDR2 SMNVEV (reference sequence). The length of the CDR3 is 13 residues. The ends lost 6 bases at V and 6 bases at J; junction bases unmatched: 7. This chain's CDR3 is CASSLTGFAEAFF. CDR3 bases: TGTGCCAGCAGCTTGACAGGGTTCGCTGAAGCTTTCTTT.

V gene TRBV7-9 combines with J gene TRBJ1-1; D might be TRBD1 (5 bases). The germline CDR1 and CDR2 sequences are SEHNR and FQNEAQ (reference sequence). V gave up 5 bases and J gave up 2 bases, with 12 bases separating them. The CDR3 runs to 14 residues. The CDR3, as DNA: TGTGCCAGCAGCACCCTGACAGAAAACACTGAAGCTTTCTTT. The encoded protein is CASSTLTENTEAFF.

The rearrangement uses TRBV5-1 and TRBJ2-6; 9 bases are a match to TRBD1. Germline CDR1 is SGHRS and CDR2 is YFSETQ. With 4 bases clipped from V and 0 bases from J, the junction kept 5 bases outside the gene matches. The CDR3 spans 17 residues. CDR3 region: CASSQDRGASGANVLTF. CDR3 sequence (DNA): TGCGCCAGCAGCCAGGACAGGGGCGCCTCTGGGGCCAACGTCCTGACTTTC. Full variable domain (remainder filled in from reference TRBV5-1 and TRBJ2-6): KAGVTQTPRYLIKTRGQQVTLSCSPISGHRSVSWYQQTPGQGLQFLFEYFSETQRNKGNFPGRFSGRQFSNSRSEMNVSTLELGDSALYLCASSQDRGASGANVLTFGAGSRLTVL.

V and J are TRBV4-1 and TRBJ1-5, with D possibly matching TRBD1 (5 bases). Per the germline V gene, CDR1 is MGHRA and CDR2 is YSYEKL. The germline V and J ends were trimmed by 1 base and 2 bases, with 15 bases remaining between them. The CDR3 extends over 17 amino acids. The CDR3 here is CASSQGPRGSRNQPQHF. CDR3 DNA: TGCGCCAGCAGCCAAGGACCGCGGGGGAGCCGCAATCAGCCCCAGCATTTT.

The V call is TRBV28, the J call TRBJ1-1, with 7 bases fitting TRBD1. Germline V gene sequence: CDR1 MDHEN, CDR2 SYDVKM. The CDR3 is made up of 16 amino acids. The V gene end was trimmed by 4 bases and the J gene end by 1 base; junction bases not matched to a gene: 9. DNA for the CDR3: TGTGCCAGCAGTTCCCCTAGACAGGGTACGAACACTGAAGCTTTCTTT. This translates into CASSSPRQGTNTEAFF.

The J gene is TRBJ2-7, the V gene TRBV11-2; D unclear. This CDR3 has 14 residues. Trimming removed 1 base at V and 0 bases at J, with 7 bases between. In germline, CDR1 is SGHAT, CDR2 FQNNGV. The CDR3 DNA sequence: TGTGCCAGCAGCTTAGCGGTCCTCTCCTACGAGCAGTACTTC. Translation: CASSLAVLSYEQYF.

The genes are TRBV30 and TRBJ2-3, with TRBD2 matching over 15 bases. The CDR3 sequence is 16 residues long. Germline-derived CDR1 and CDR2 are GTSNPN and SVGIG (reference sequence). V lost 0 bases, J lost 14 bases, and 12 bases stayed unmatched. Written as DNA, the CDR3 is TGTGCCTGGAGTGTGACCCGGACTAGCGGGAGGGCCCTCCTGTATTTT. Its protein product is CAWSVTRTSGRALLYF.

In its sample, this clone was seen a few times. In DNA, the CDR3 is TGTGCCAGCAGCCTCTTAGCGGATGGCTACACCTTC. Translating gives CASSLLADGYTF. V and J are TRBV7-6 and TRBJ1-2; D gene uncertain. The CDR3 runs 12 residues. V lost 5 bases to trimming and J lost 6 bases, with 10 bases between them. Germline V gene data show CDR1 as SGHVS and CDR2 as FNYEAQ.

With respect to this clone: The identical CDR3 is also encoded by other nucleotide sequences in the sample. V is TRBV5-1 and J is TRBJ2-1; D is undetermined. The V end lost 2 bases, the J end lost 6 bases, and 9 bases lay between the germline ends. Germline lookup yields CDR1 SGHRS and CDR2 YFSETQ. The CDR3 is 13 amino acids. CDR3 protein: CASSLSGGNEQFF. CDR3 nucleotide sequence: TGCGCCAGCAGCTTATCGGGCGGCAATGAGCAGTTCTTC.

The chain employs TRBV2 and TRBJ2-3, with 7 bases matching TRBD1. CDR3 length: 15 residues. The ends lost 5 bases at V and 9 bases at J; junction bases unmatched: 14. The germline V gene encodes CDR1 SNHLY and CDR2 FYNNEI. In DNA form, the CDR3 reads TGTGCCAGCAGTCCCGATCAGGGCAGGGGGATAACGCAGTATTTT. Its translation: CASSPDQGRGITQYF.

The chain combines TRBV7-6 with TRBJ1-3; perhaps TRBD1 as D (6 bases). The CDR3 is made up of 15 amino acids. Germline V gives CDR1 SGHVS, CDR2 FNYEAQ. V dropped 6 bases and J dropped 0 bases, with 12 bases sitting between them. The CDR3 nucleotides are TGTGCCAGCAGTGGACAGCCTATCTCTGGAAACACCATATATTTT. It encodes CASSGQPISGNTIYF.